This T cell receptor beta chain is from a study of cytomegalovirus exposure and HLA in healthy donors. This clone was detected only once. The CDR3 sequence is 17 residues long. V gave up 4 bases and J gave up 4 bases; unmatched junction bases: 10. The germline V gene has CDR1 MGHRA and CDR2 YSYEKL. The repertoire was sequenced with immunoSEQ multiplex PCR; TCRdb's copy has only in-frame clones and lacks some. The sample lists tens of thousands of clones; approximately 90% were seen once. Sequenced: PBMCs. The rearrangement joins TRBV4-1 to TRBJ2-2, with 9 bases matching TRBD2. This TCR came from a man aged 30 to 39 in good health and CMV-seronegative. The DNA for the CDR3 is TGCGCCAGCAGCCGCGGAGCGGGGGGCCAGGGCACCGGGGAGCTGTTTTTT. Amino acid sequence: CASSRGAGGQGTGELFF.